This T cell receptor beta chain was sequenced during a study of beta chain features in type 1 diabetes (dated by TCRdb to 2016 to 2019). Background for the entire study: Patients and healthy donors did not differ in mean age, gender distribution, total cell number or subset yield. The study compared TCRB repertoires of sorted circulating CD4+ T cell subsets between recently diagnosed type 1 diabetes patients and matched healthy donors. Whereas all 30 or so donors provided naive and central memory subsets, regulatory and stem cell-like memory subsets were isolated from just 8 patients and about 8 healthy donors. Across all samples, fewer than 110,000,000 sorted cells were examined, and cell number per subset correlated strongly with RNA yield. Overall study outcomes, separate from this receptor: At VDJ recombination sites, patients with type 1 diabetes made fewer insertions and deleted more nucleotides, a pattern implying thymic rearrangement abnormalities. Naive, central memory and regulatory TCRB repertoires appeared to be more alike among patients than among healthy donors. Shorter templates might be favored by PCR, yet because patient and control samples were amplified and corrected together, any such skew would affect both groups equally. Because small numbers of individuals were included in the HLA sub-analyses, any influence of HLA type on TCRB rearrangement was left unresolved. A moderate but significant shortening of TCRB CDR3 length was observed in type 1 diabetes patients in all four CD4+ subsets. Because cDNA was sequenced instead of genomic DNA, highly expressing activated cells could be over-represented, though the groups showed no difference in activation or CD3 levels.

Each donor gave one peripheral blood draw, roughly 110 mL on average, collected into heparinised tubes. Using a panel that included CD45RO, CCR7, CD25, CD127, CD95 and CD27, naive, central memory, regulatory and stem cell-like memory CD4+ T cells were sorted on a BD FACSAria II. Every sorted population had a purity above 95%. PBMCs were separated immediately by Lymphoprep density gradient centrifugation and were stained directly, without being cultured. To minimize batch effects, samples were stained and sorted in pairs, one healthy donor with one patient per experiment. The germline V gene (reference sequence) supplies CDR1 DFQATT and CDR2 SNEGSKA. The junction carries 9 bases between V and J, which are trimmed by 5 bases and 6 bases respectively. From the cysteine up to the phenylalanine, the CDR3 has a length of 11 residues. Here the CDR3 DNA is all that survives: 33 bases in frame from base 1.

About this clone: Its specific antigen is unknown. Base quality data are lacking; no much larger clone is found one base away.

All of the isolated RNA was reverse transcribed with the High Capacity cDNA Reverse Transcription Kit, so expressed TCRB transcripts were sequenced. Deep immunoSEQ sequencing was applied to naive, central memory and regulatory T cell samples, giving an average of about 3.7 million total reads per sample. Sorted cells were lysed in RLT buffer, and RNA was extracted using DNase-treated RNeasy Micro or Mini kits according to cell number. Each cell subset was processed on its own to prevent cross-contamination, while patient and healthy donor samples were processed together. The immunoSEQ multiplex PCR was used to amplify TCRB sequences from cDNA, generating 87-bp fragments that spanned the CDR3 region. Sequencing of the amplicons was performed on the Illumina HiSeq platform. From the authors' description of their analysis: PCR bias was computationally corrected using synthetic template baselines, reads within Hamming distance 2 were collapsed, and singletons that could not be merged were discarded. Reads were aligned against IMGT so that V, D and J genes, CDR3 length and insertions or deletions at six rearrangement sites could be assigned. Clonotype counts were normalized to sorted cell number within each subset before computing true diversity and Gini coefficients with the tcR R package. The overlap coefficient, calculated on TCRB nucleotide sequences, was used to measure repertoire sharing. Sourced from immuneACCESS, this table was stored by TCRdb with only in-frame sequences that have V and J called. A share of the clones is absent; for the studies checked, an unresolved V gene accounts for under half, and the remainder has no known explanation. Clone size and V and J calls were adopted from that table, with D and trimming inferred from the DNA. The sample has roughly 160,000 clones on record, 6.5% to 10% of them singletons. The biggest ten clones account for around 0.5% of the sample.

Input material: central memory CD4+ T cells from blood. The TCR originated in a woman aged 18 to 35 with type 1 diabetes. The chain couples TRBV20-1 to TRBJ2-3; tentative D gene TRBD2, with 6 bases matching. The nucleotide sequence is TGCAGTGCTGTAAGCGGGGATACGCAGTATTTT. This is translated as CSAVSGDTQYF.